This TCR beta chain emerged from a study of regulatory T cells in long-lasting Graves disease. Arm-PCR of CDR3 regions and iRepertoire HTBI primers were used to build TCR beta libraries. One entry per CDR3 protein, called by TCRdb with MiXCR from the multiplex PCR reads. The data hold 400,000 to 450,000 distinct CDR3 sequences, with more than 13% observed a single time. The time point was: newly diagnosed GD, antithyroid drugs for less than 3 months. Isolated PBMC RNA provided the starting material for the TCR library. Germline V lookup: CDR1 LGHNA, CDR2 YNFKEQ. The CDR3 is 16 amino acids. Trimming removed 0 bases at V and 4 bases at J, with 14 bases between. These data are also associated with another study on T cells in Graves' hyperthyroidism and ophthalmopathy.

The sample in question was peripheral blood mononuclear cells (PBMCs), obtained at new diagnosis, from a patient treated with antithyroid drugs. The receptor's source is a woman aged 25 to 45 with Graves disease. The rearrangement links TRBV4-2 to TRBJ2-3, with TRBD1 as a possible D gene (6 bases). This CDR3 is CASSQDPGQISDTQYF. The CDR3 coding sequence is TGTGCCAGCAGCCAAGATCCCGGACAGATTTCAGATACGCAGTATTTT.